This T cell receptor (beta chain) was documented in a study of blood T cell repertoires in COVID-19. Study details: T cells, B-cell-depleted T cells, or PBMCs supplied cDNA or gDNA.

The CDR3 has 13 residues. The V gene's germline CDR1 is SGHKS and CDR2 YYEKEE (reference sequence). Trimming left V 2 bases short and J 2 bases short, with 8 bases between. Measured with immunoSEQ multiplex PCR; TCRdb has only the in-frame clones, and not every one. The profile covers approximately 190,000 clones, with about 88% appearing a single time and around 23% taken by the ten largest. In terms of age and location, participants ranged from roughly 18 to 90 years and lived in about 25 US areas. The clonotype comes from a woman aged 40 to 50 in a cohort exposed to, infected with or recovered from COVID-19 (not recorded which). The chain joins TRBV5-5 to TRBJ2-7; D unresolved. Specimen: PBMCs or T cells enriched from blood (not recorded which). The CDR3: CASSFTPTYEQYF. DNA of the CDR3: TGTGCCAGCAGCTTTACACCCACCTACGAGCAGTACTTC.